This T cell receptor (beta chain) was observed in a study of OX40 agonist ivuxolimab in advanced cancers. For the study in its entirety: The costimulatory receptor OX40 (CD134) was targeted by ivuxolimab, a fully human IgG2 agonistic monoclonal antibody. Intravenous ivuxolimab was administered to patients every 2 weeks at six dose levels: 0.01, 0.1, 0.3, 1.5, 3 and 10 mg/kg. Patients were allowed to have had prior anti-PD-1, anti-PD-L1 or anti-CTLA-4 therapy, and more than 30% of the dose-escalation patients had previously received checkpoint inhibitors. Partial responses occurred in three dose-escalation patients, of whom one had hepatocellular carcinoma and two had cutaneous melanoma. The paper covers the monotherapy dose-escalation part of the phase I ivuxolimab trial, which included N ≈ 50 patients. A male proportion of almost 85% and a mean age of approximately 58 years, ranging from roughly 23 to 85, were recorded for the dose-escalation cohort. Peripheral TCRbeta sequencing aimed to test whether ivuxolimab altered TCR sequence diversity and caused clonal T-cell expansion. Among the 52 dose-escalation patients, 19 had hepatocellular carcinoma, 15 or so melanoma, 9 renal cell carcinoma and 9 head and neck cancer.

According to the germline V gene, CDR1 reads SGHTA and CDR2 reads FQGNSA. The junction carries 18 bases between V and J, which are trimmed by 4 bases and 2 bases respectively. The CDR3, cysteine through phenylalanine, is 17 amino acids long. Only the CDR3 part of the read is kept: 51 bases, read in frame from the first base. Points on this clone: Its recognized antigen is unknown. Base-call qualities are not available, and no considerably larger clone is one nucleotide away.

The paper as a whole reports these results and caveats: At doses of 0.1 to 3.0 mg/kg, clonal expansion of both CD4+ and CD8+ T cells in blood was seen between baseline and week 6. In the 0.1-3.0 mg/kg groups, partial responders had among the lowest normalized peripheral clonal expansion, particularly in CD8+ T cells. The antigen specificity of the peripheral T cells that underwent clonal expansion was not determined. On average, CD8+ T cells showed more expanded clones than CD4+ T cells after ivuxolimab. Low levels of normalized T-cell clonal expansion were also shown by some nonresponding patients.

Genomic DNA was extracted from sorted cells for sequencing of the TCRbeta CDR3 region. TCRbeta CDR3 regions were sequenced using the immunoSEQ Assay. TCRdb holds this immuneACCESS table with in-frame rearrangements only. Some clones are missing; in checked studies, unresolved V genes explain under half, and the rest has no known cause. The sample has 12,000 or so clones on record, around four fifths of them singletons. The ten most abundant clones make up over 12% of the sample. Patients with a history of autoimmune disease or receiving systemic immunosuppression were excluded from the trial. Peripheral blood for TCR sequencing was drawn from every dose cohort at baseline, at cycle 4 day 1 and at cycle 7 day 1. Samples came from an open-label, multicenter, first-in-human phase I dose-escalation trial of ivuxolimab. Adults with locally advanced or metastatic head and neck squamous cell, hepatocellular, melanoma or renal cell carcinoma were enrolled in the trial. CD4+ and CD8+ T cells were sorted separately from peripheral blood before TCR sequencing.

The rearranged segments are TRBV7-2 and TRBJ2-1; 5 matching bases give a weak D call of TRBD2. This material consisted of CD4+ or CD8+ T cells sorted from blood, taken in a trial of the OX40 agonist ivuxolimab. The TCR was taken from an adult with an advanced solid tumor such as melanoma, head and neck, liver or kidney cancer. The CDR3 sequence is CASSWQGLEFAYNEQFF. The DNA sequence is as follows: TGTGCCAGCAGCTGGCAAGGACTGGAGTTCGCCTACAATGAGCAGTTCTTC.